Shown below are 13 T cell receptor beta chains from a single sample sequenced in a study of cytomegalovirus exposure and HLA in healthy donors. A multiplex PCR was run with 60 Vbeta primers and 13 Jbeta primers. The protocol was immunoSEQ multiplex PCR, while the TCRdb copy is restricted to in-frame clones and leaves out a portion. The sample contains 180,000 or so clones, 82% of which appear only once. Sequencing used PBMCs. These receptors were collected from a boy between 2 and 15 years old in good health and CMV-seronegative.

This chain uses TRBV7-2 with TRBJ2-7; TRBD1 matches 10 bases. V shed 1 base and J 2 bases; nucleotides not matched to a gene: 2. The V gene's germline CDR1 is SGHTA and CDR2 FQGNSA. The CDR3 runs 15 residues. The CDR3 here is CASSLEDRGPYEQYF. The CDR3 DNA is TGTGCCAGCAGCTTAGAAGACAGGGGGCCCTACGAGCAGTACTTC.

Turning to this clone: Additional DNA sequences in this sample encode the identical CDR3. The chain joins TRBV6-6 to TRBJ2-1; 8 bases are shared with TRBD2. Germline CDR1 reads MNHNY; CDR2 reads SVGAGI (reference sequence). V lost 5 bases to trimming and J lost 3 bases; unmatched junction nucleotides: 9. The CDR3 spans 16 residues. The CDR3 region is CASSPSRGDLYNEQFF. The DNA for the CDR3 is TGTGCCAGCAGTCCCTCGCGGGGGGACCTCTACAATGAGCAGTTCTTC.

The J gene is TRBJ2-7, the V gene TRBV9; 8 nucleotides line up with TRBD2. From germline, CDR1 is SGDLS and CDR2 YYNGEE. The CDR3 extends over 13 amino acids. The V gene end was trimmed by 3 bases and the J gene end by 4 bases; junction bases not matched to a gene: 3. The CDR3 region has the DNA TGTGCCAGCAGCGGCCTAGCGGGTTACGAGCAGTACTTC. It encodes CASSGLAGYEQYF.

This chain joins TRBV18 and TRBJ1-2; no reliable D call. Trimming shortened V by 5 bases and J by 2 bases, and 9 bases separated the two germline ends. The germline gives CDR1 KGHSH, CDR2 LQKENI. The CDR3 length is 13 residues. CDR3 in amino acids: CASSDELNYGYTF. In nucleotides, the CDR3 is TGTGCCAGCTCAGATGAGTTGAACTATGGCTACACCTTC.

The chain is built from TRBV18 and TRBJ2-1; 9 positions agree with TRBD1. With V trimmed by 3 bases and J by 6 bases, 6 bases remained unmatched. The CDR3 loop spans 15 amino acids. Per germline, CDR1 KGHSH and CDR2 LQKENI. CDR3 in DNA: TGTGCCAGCTCACCCGGGACAGGGTTGGTCAATGAGCAGTTCTTC. Translation gives CASSPGTGLVNEQFF.

The V gene is TRBV5-1, the J gene TRBJ2-6; D not certain. The CDR3 sequence is 17 residues long. Germline CDR1 and CDR2: SGHRS and YFSETQ. V was pared by 2 bases and J by 0 bases, with 12 bases between. The chain's CDR3 is CASSFNAISSGANVLTF. The CDR3 DNA reads TGCGCCAGCAGCTTTAACGCTATAAGCTCTGGGGCCAACGTCCTGACTTTC.

The chain carries TRBV5-1 and TRBJ2-3; D unclear. There are 18 residues in the CDR3. Trimming took off 1 base at V and 3 bases at J, with 21 bases between the two ends. Germline V CDR1 and CDR2: SGHRS, YFSETQ. CDR3 nucleotides: TGCGCCAGCAGCTTGTATGTTATAGTTCCGAGAGCTACAGATACGCAGTATTTT. Amino acid sequence: CASSLYVIVPRATDTQYF.

The rearrangement links TRBV19 to TRBJ2-7; perhaps TRBD1 as D (7 bases). Deletions cut 3 bases from V and 7 bases from J, with 13 bases between. The CDR3 runs 13 residues. Germline lookup yields CDR1 LNHDA and CDR2 SQIVND (reference sequence). The CDR3 here is CASSMATGREQYF. CDR3 in DNA: TGTGCCAGTAGTATGGCGACAGGGAGGGAGCAGTACTTC.

The chain combines TRBV11-2 with TRBJ1-1; D remains unclear. In germline, CDR1 is SGHAT, CDR2 FQNNGV. The CDR3 is made up of 14 amino acids. Trimming removed 0 bases at V and 4 bases at J, with 9 bases between. The CDR3, as DNA: TGTGCCAGCAGCTTAGAGGCATCGCCCACTGAAGCTTTCTTT. Translated: CASSLEASPTEAFF.

The CDR3: CASSFTTGNTEAFF. CDR3 coding DNA: TGTGCCAGCAGCTTTACGACAGGGAACACTGAAGCTTTCTTT. The gene calls are TRBV7-2 and TRBJ1-1; perhaps TRBD1 as D (6 bases). This CDR3 region has 14 residues. CDR1 and CDR2 (germline): SGHTA, FQGNSA. V lost 3 bases and J 1 base, leaving 9 bases between the germline ends.

The chain has TRBV5-5 and TRBJ1-3, with D uncertain. CDR1 and CDR2 (germline): SGHKS, YYEKEE (reference sequence). The V end was cut by 1 base, the J end by 2 bases, with 7 bases between. The CDR3 has 14 residues. This chain's CDR3 is CASSLYFPGNTIYF. The CDR3 DNA sequence: TGTGCCAGCAGCTTGTACTTTCCTGGAAACACCATATATTTT.

V is TRBV10-3 and J is TRBJ1-2; 7 positions agree with TRBD1. With V trimmed by 4 bases and J by 4 bases, 9 bases remained unmatched. The CDR3 runs to 15 residues. Germline V CDR1 and CDR2: ENHRY, SYGVKD. CDR3 bases: TGTGCCATCAGTGGCATGGGACAGAAGACCTATGGCTACACCTTC. Translated, it gives CAISGMGQKTYGYTF.

The chain recombines TRBV29-1 with TRBJ2-1; 9 nucleotides line up with TRBD1. The germline V gene has CDR1 SQVTM and CDR2 ANQGSEA. J gave up 7 bases and V 6 bases, and 4 bases lay outside the gene matches. This CDR3 is built from 12 residues. The CDR3 region has the DNA TGCAGCGTCGCGGGGACAGGGAATGAGCAGTTCTTC. As protein: CSVAGTGNEQFF.